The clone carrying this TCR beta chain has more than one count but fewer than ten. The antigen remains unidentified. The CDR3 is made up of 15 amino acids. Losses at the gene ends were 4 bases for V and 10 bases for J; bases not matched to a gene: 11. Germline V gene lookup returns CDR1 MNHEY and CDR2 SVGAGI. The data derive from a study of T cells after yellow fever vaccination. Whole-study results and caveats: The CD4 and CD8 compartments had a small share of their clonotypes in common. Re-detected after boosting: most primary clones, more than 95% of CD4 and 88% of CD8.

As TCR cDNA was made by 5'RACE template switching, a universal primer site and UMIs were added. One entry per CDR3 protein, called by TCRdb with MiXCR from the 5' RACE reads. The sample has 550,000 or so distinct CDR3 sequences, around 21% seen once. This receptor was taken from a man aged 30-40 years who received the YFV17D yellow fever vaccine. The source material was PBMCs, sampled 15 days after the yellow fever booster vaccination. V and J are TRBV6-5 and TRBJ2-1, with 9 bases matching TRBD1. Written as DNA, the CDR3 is TGTGCCAGCAGTTCCGTCCCGGGACAGGGCGGGGAGCAGTTCTTC. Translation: CASSSVPGQGGEQFF.